This is a list of T cell receptor beta chains from one sample in a study of OX40 agonist ivuxolimab in advanced cancers. Here immunoSEQ multiplex PCR was the method, and the copy in TCRdb shows in-frame clones only, minus some. Here the sample spans fewer than 65,000 clones, 88% being singletons. This sample comprised CD4+ or CD8+ T cells sorted from blood, obtained in a trial of the OX40 agonist ivuxolimab. These receptors all stem from an adult with an advanced solid tumor such as melanoma, head and neck, liver or kidney cancer. Each CDR3 is given with its conserved first and last residue. The order of the fields is V gene, D gene, clone size, J gene, CDR3 DNA, CDR3 protein. The D gene is left open where the match is weak. Clone size, where shown, is once, few, many, or a class for clones that have expanded.

TRBV6-4	TRBD2	-	TRBJ2-3	TGTGCCAGCAGCACGACTAGCGGGGCTTCCACAGATACGCAGTATTTT	CASSTTSGASTDTQYF
TRBV4-2	-	-	TRBJ2-7	TGTGCCAGCAGCCACAGCTCCTACGAGCAGTACTTC	CASSHSSYEQYF
TRBV4-2	TRBD1	-	TRBJ1-2	TGTGCCAGCAGCCAAGCGGGACAGGGGCTCGATGGCTACACCTTC	CASSQAGQGLDGYTF
TRBV9	-	-	TRBJ2-3	TGTGCCAGCAGCGGAAAACAGGCGGCAGATACGCAGTATTTT	CASSGKQAADTQYF
TRBV7-9	TRBD2	-	TRBJ2-5	TGTGCCAGCAGCTTCCAGTCGGGACTAGCTGAGGAGACCCAGTACTTC	CASSFQSGLAEETQYF
TRBV6-1	-	-	TRBJ2-3	TGTGCCAGCAGTGAAGCGCATGTGAGCACAGATACGCAGTATTTT	CASSEAHVSTDTQYF
TRBV7-2	-	-	TRBJ2-5	TGTGCCAGCAGCCGTCGGGCCCAAGAGACCCAGTACTTC	CASSRRAQETQYF
TRBV27	-	-	TRBJ2-5	TGTGCCAGCAGTTTTAGTATCAGGGGTGAGACCCAGTACTTC	CASSFSIRGETQYF
TRBV9	TRBD1	-	TRBJ1-6	TGTGCCAGCAGCGTAGCACGGGGACAGGGGACGTCACCCCTCCACTTT	CASSVARGQGTSPLHF
TRBV30	-	-	TRBJ1-2	TGTGCCTGGACACCCACACAGAACTATGGCTACACCTTC	CAWTPTQNYGYTF
TRBV7-6	-	-	TRBJ1-5	TGTGCCAGCAGCGCCCTGGGCCCACTGGGACAGCCCCAGCATTTT	CASSALGPLGQPQHF
TRBV11-2	-	-	TRBJ1-4	TGTGCCAGCAGCTTACAGCCAACTAATGAAAAACTGTTTTTT	CASSLQPTNEKLFF
TRBV28	-	-	TRBJ2-7	TGTGCCAGCAGGGGTGTCCTAAGCTCCTACGAGCAGTACTTC	CASRGVLSSYEQYF
TRBV5-6	-	-	TRBJ2-1	TGTGCCAGCAGGCCGAACAAAGTCCCCTACAATGAGCAGTTCTTC	CASRPNKVPYNEQFF
TRBV13	-	-	TRBJ2-7	TGTGCCAGCAGCTTAGCGGGTTGGACCTACGAGCAGTACTTC	CASSLAGWTYEQYF
TRBV14	-	-	TRBJ2-1	TGTGCCAGCAGCCTGGGGAGCATTGAGCAGTTCTTC	CASSLGSIEQFF
TRBV2	-	once	TRBJ2-5	TGTGCCAGCCCCCTGGCGGACCAAGAGACCCAGTACTTC	CASPLADQETQYF
TRBV18	TRBD2	-	TRBJ2-3	TGTGCCAGCTCCCCCGTTGCGGGAGGTCTCACAGATACGCAGTATTTT	CASSPVAGGLTDTQYF
TRBV6-1	-	once	TRBJ2-5	TGTGCCAGCAGTATCCAGGGACAAGAGACCCAGTACTTC	CASSIQGQETQYF
TRBV2	-	-	TRBJ2-2	TGTGCCAGCGCTTTGGGGTTCGTCGGGGAGCTGTTTTTT	CASALGFVGELFF
TRBV11-2	TRBD1	-	TRBJ2-7	TGTGCCAGCAGCTTGGTCAGGGGGCTCTTTCCCTCCTACGAGCAGTACTTC	CASSLVRGLFPSYEQYF
TRBV7-9	-	-	TRBJ2-1	TGTGCCAGCAGCTTAACAGGGTTTGAGCAGTTCTTC	CASSLTGFEQFF
TRBV5-1	-	-	TRBJ2-7	TGCGCCAGCAGCTTGTCGCAGGGTTGGGGAAGCTCCTACGAGCAGTACTTC	CASSLSQGWGSSYEQYF
TRBV7-9	-	-	TRBJ2-1	TGTGCCAGCAGCCTCGGGACCGCCGGTTTCTTC	CASSLGTAGFF
TRBV28	-	-	TRBJ1-1	TGTGCCAGCAGGCAAACAGGTAACACTGAAGCTTTCTTT	CASRQTGNTEAFF
TRBV13	-	-	TRBJ2-7	TGTGCCAGCAGCTTAGGACAGGTTATTTCCTACGAGCAGTACTTC	CASSLGQVISYEQYF
TRBV5-5	-	once	TRBJ2-1	TGTGCCAGCAGCCCCCGGGAGAGGTCCTACAATGAGCAGTTCTTC	CASSPRERSYNEQFF
TRBV28	-	-	TRBJ2-1	TGTGCCAGCAGTTTAACTTCGGGGAACAATGAGCAGTTCTTC	CASSLTSGNNEQFF
TRBV9	-	-	TRBJ1-1	TGTGCCAGCAGCGTAGGGAGGCGGGGCACTGAAGCTTTCTTT	CASSVGRRGTEAFF
TRBV18	-	-	TRBJ2-2	TGTGCCAGCTCACCATATGGCGGGGAGCTGTTTTTT	CASSPYGGELFF
TRBV28	-	once	TRBJ2-1	TGTGCCAGCATGGCCGGGACGGGGAATGAGCAGTTCTTC	CASMAGTGNEQFF
TRBV7-6	TRBD1	-	TRBJ2-5	TGTGCCAGCAGCTTAGGAGGACAGGGCCGGGAGACCCAGTACTTC	CASSLGGQGRETQYF
TRBV5-1	TRBD1	-	TRBJ2-3	TGCGCCAGCAGAGCCCGGGATGGACAGGGGGGCCCAGATACGCAGTATTTT	CASRARDGQGGPDTQYF
TRBV7-9	-	-	TRBJ1-1	TGTGCCAGCAGCTCCAGGGGAACTGAAGCTTTCTTT	CASSSRGTEAFF
TRBV5-1	TRBD1	once	TRBJ1-1	TGCGCCAGCAGCTCCTGGACAGGAACCGAAGCTTTCTTT	CASSSWTGTEAFF
TRBV6-5	-	-	TRBJ2-1	TGTGCCAGCAGTTACTCACGGGCCAGATATGAGCAGTTCTTC	CASSYSRARYEQFF
TRBV18	-	-	TRBJ2-3	TGTGCCAGCTCGGCAAGCTCCACAGATACGCAGTATTTT	CASSASSTDTQYF
TRBV9	-	-	TRBJ2-3	TGTGCCAGCAGCGCGGGACTCCCAGATACGCAGTATTTT	CASSAGLPDTQYF
TRBV7-2	TRBD2	-	TRBJ2-3	TGTGCCAGCAGCCCCTCCGGGCGGGCCCCCCGGGAGGCGTGGAGTTTT	CASSPSGRAPREAWSF
TRBV5-1	-	-	TRBJ2-1	TGCGCCAGCAGCTTGGGGCAGGGGACCCTCAATGAGCAGTTCTTC	CASSLGQGTLNEQFF
TRBV5-1	TRBD1	-	TRBJ2-5	TGCGCCAGCAGCCTCTACTCGACAGGGGGAGTGTACCAAGAGACCCAGTACTTC	CASSLYSTGGVYQETQYF
TRBV6-5	TRBD2	-	TRBJ2-1	TGTGCCAGCAACTTTAGGGGACTAGCTAAGAATGAGCAGTTCTTC	CASNFRGLAKNEQFF
TRBV10-3	TRBD1	-	TRBJ2-1	TGTGCCATCAGTGGGGGGACAGGGGTGTTCTTC	CAISGGTGVFF
TRBV5-1	-	-	TRBJ2-5	TGCGCCAGCAGGGCAGGCTCGAAAGAGACCCAGTACTTC	CASRAGSKETQYF
TRBV19	-	-	TRBJ2-1	TGTGCCAGTAATCGGCGCTACAGGGAGAATGAGCAGTTCTTC	CASNRRYRENEQFF
TRBV4-1	TRBD1	-	TRBJ1-5	TGCGCCAGCAGCTTGGGAACAGGGGCCGCCTGGCCCCAGCATTTT	CASSLGTGAAWPQHF